The 12 T cell receptor beta chains listed next were all sequenced from one sample in a study of regulatory T cells in long-lasting Graves disease (dated by TCRdb to the early 2020s). The sample's time point label, decoded: persistent/refractory GD, antithyroid drugs over 5 years with positive TRAb. For both TCR sequencing and RNA sequencing, RNA was extracted from PBMCs using TRIzol. Receptors were amplified or captured by multiplex PCR. TCRdb records Illumina HiSeq 4000 as the sequencer. CDR3 regions were amplified by Arm-PCR with iRepertoire HTBI primers to construct TCR beta libraries. Through fastp at Q25 and MiXCR, TCRdb rebuilt clones from the public reads, retaining in-frame beta chains. Each CDR3 protein appears once, grouped with its most common genes and DNA. The sample profile shows fewer than 450,000 distinct CDR3 sequences; 20% of them were found once. The ten largest clonotypes hold roughly 20% of the sample.

Sample: peripheral blood mononuclear cells (PBMCs), taken when the disease was refractory, from a patient treated with antithyroid drugs. The receptor source for this set is a female donor with Graves disease.

The V and J genes are TRBV24-1 and TRBJ1-1, with TRBD1 as a possible D gene (6 bases). The CDR3 extends over 19 amino acids. Germline V gene lookup returns CDR1 KGHDR and CDR2 SFDVKD. The V gene lost 1 base and the J gene lost 0 bases, with 20 bases spanning the gap. The CDR3 DNA is TGTGCCACCAGTGATTTAAGAACAGGGAGCTCCCCTCTGAACACTGAAGCTTTCTTT. The encoded protein is CATSDLRTGSSPLNTEAFF.

The chain is built from TRBV19 and TRBJ1-4, with D uncertain. This CDR3 spans 14 amino acids. Germline V CDR1 and CDR2: LNHDA, SQIVND (reference sequence). The V end lost 9 bases, the J end lost 3 bases, and 14 bases lay between the germline ends. CDR3 residues: CASAQTVPNEKLFF. DNA of the CDR3: TGTGCCAGCGCTCAGACGGTGCCTAATGAAAAACTGTTTTTT.

This clonotype was seen at least ten times. In DNA form, the CDR3 reads TGTGCCAGCAGTTACTTCGCATTCGAACCTAATTCACCCCTCCACTTT. As protein: CASSYFAFEPNSPLHF. The J gene is TRBJ1-6, the V gene TRBV6-5; D is undetermined. V was cut by 1 base and J by 6 bases, with 13 bases left in between. CDR1 and CDR2 from the germline V gene are MNHEY and SVGAGI. CDR3 length equals 16 residues.

This clonotype was detected once. The V gene is TRBV6-9, the J gene TRBJ1-1; maybe TRBD1 (5 bases). V was trimmed by 3 bases and J by 3 bases, leaving 14 bases between them. Germline V lookup: CDR1 MNHGY, CDR2 SVAAGI. This CDR3 comprises 15 residues. CDR3 in DNA: TGTGCCAGCAGTTACTCTGTCGGGGGGGACACTGAAGCTTTCTTT. It codes for CASSYSVGGDTEAFF.

This clonotype has a single count. The junction differs from germline at one of its ends, possibly a read error. The chain joins TRBV7-2 to TRBJ1-4; the D gene is possibly TRBD1 (6 bases). CDR1 and CDR2 (germline): SGHTA, FQGNSA. This CDR3 is built from 16 residues. DNA of the CDR3: TGCGCCAGCAGCCAAGGAAGCGGCAGGGGTGAGGAAAAACTGTTTTTT. Amino acid sequence: CASSQGSGRGEEKLFF.

This clonotype has ten or more counts. The V call is TRBV12-3 or TRBV12-4, the J call TRBJ2-4; 7 nucleotides line up with TRBD2. Trimming at V came to 3 bases and at J to 6 bases, leaving 2 bases not matched to a gene. The CDR3 is made up of 13 amino acids. CDR3 region: CASSFPGGNIQYF. Here the CDR3 DNA reads TGTGCCAGCAGTTTTCCGGGGGGAAACATTCAGTACTTC.

For the CDR3, the DNA is TGTGCCAGTAGTCCCGGACACTTCTCCTACGAGCAGTACTTC. Translated, it gives CASSPGHFSYEQYF. The chain is built from TRBV19 and TRBJ2-7; a weak D match, TRBD1 (5 bases). The CDR3 has 14 amino acids. Germline V gene data show CDR1 as LNHDA and CDR2 as SQIVND (reference sequence). V was shortened by 5 bases and J by 0 bases, with 11 bases between the two germline ends.

The V gene is TRBV30, the J gene TRBJ1-2, with 9 nucleotides matching TRBD1. The junction had 4 bases not matched to a gene; V was cut back by 5 bases and J by 6 bases. The V gene's germline CDR1 is GTSNPN and CDR2 SVGIG (reference sequence). The CDR3 extends over 12 amino acids. The CDR3 nucleotides read TGTGCCTGGCTGGGACAGGGTCATGGCTACACCTTC. This encodes CAWLGQGHGYTF. Full variable domain (missing parts from reference TRBV30 and TRBJ1-2): SQTIHQWPATLVQPVGSPLSLECTVEGTSNPNLYWYRQAAGRGLQLLFYSVGIGQISSEVPQNLSASRPQDRQFILSSKKLLLSDSGFYLCAWLGQGHGYTFGSGTRLTVV.

The CDR3 loop reads CASSLQTSGRFNEQFF. CDR3 nucleotides: TGTGCCAGCAGTCTGCAGACTAGCGGGAGGTTCAATGAGCAGTTCTTC. V usage is TRBV27 and J usage is TRBJ2-1, with TRBD2 identical over 13 bases. Germline V gene sequence: CDR1 MNHEY, CDR2 SMNVEV (reference sequence). The CDR3 consists of 16 residues. Trimming removed 5 bases from V and 6 bases from J; junction bases left unmatched: 7.

This clonotype was detected many times. The rearrangement uses TRBV11-1 and TRBJ2-7, with 12 bases fitting TRBD2. Germline CDR1 SGHAT, CDR2 FQDESV (reference sequence). V lost 6 bases and J lost 2; bases outside the gene matches: 8. The CDR3 totals 16 residues. CDR3 sequence: CASSSGLAGPTYEQYF. The CDR3 DNA follows: TGTGCCAGCAGTTCCGGACTAGCGGGACCCACCTACGAGCAGTACTTC.

The sample holds many counts of this clonotype. The chain carries TRBV28 and TRBJ2-7; D is unresolved. This CDR3 comprises 14 residues. V was cut by 1 base and J by 6 bases, with 13 bases left in between. Germline values: CDR1 MDHEN, CDR2 SYDVKM. The CDR3 coding sequence is TGTGCCAGCAGTTTATCCGGGCCCGGGCGCGAGCAGTACTTC. It specifies CASSLSGPGREQYF.

A note on this clonotype: Just one base apart from a much larger clone, this may be a read error. This sequence joins TRBV27 and TRBJ2-7; 9 bases line up with TRBD2. Germline values: CDR1 MNHEY, CDR2 SMNVEV (reference sequence). CDR3 length: 17 residues. The CDR3: CAGSPLGVAGDSYEQYF. DNA for the CDR3: TGTGCCGGCAGTCCCCTAGGGGTAGCGGGGGACTCCTACGAGCAGTACTTC.